Listed below are T cell receptor beta chains from one sample, sequenced in a study of long-term antiretroviral therapy in people with HIV. Using immunoSEQ multiplex PCR, the repertoire was profiled, and TCRdb retains in-frame clones only, with some absent. Of over 30,000 clones listed, 80% to 90% are singletons. The sample in question was unsorted PBMCs, obtained 1.2 years after starting antiretroviral therapy. Receptor source: a woman in her forties or fifties with HIV. Both conserved end residues are part of each CDR3. The order of the fields is J gene, V gene, D gene, clone size, CDR3 protein, CDR3 DNA. D genes are given only for firm matches. Clone size is shown for a subset of rows, as once, few, many or a class of expanded clone.

j_gene: TRBJ2-3
v_gene: TRBV5-1
d_gene: .
abundance: once
CDR3aa: CASSLSGASQGTQYF
CDR3nt: TGCGCCAGCAGCTTGTCCGGGGCTTCGCAAGGTACGCAGTATTTT

j_gene: TRBJ2-5
v_gene: TRBV19
d_gene: .
abundance: .
CDR3aa: CASSGSGNQETQYF
CDR3nt: TGTGCCAGTAGTGGGTCAGGCAACCAAGAGACCCAGTACTTC

j_gene: TRBJ1-1
v_gene: TRBV6-6
d_gene: .
abundance: .
CDR3aa: CASSLRAGTEAFF
CDR3nt: TGTGCCAGCAGCCTCAGAGCGGGCACTGAAGCTTTCTTT

j_gene: TRBJ1-6
v_gene: TRBV9
d_gene: .
abundance: .
CDR3aa: CASSVGRGISPLHF
CDR3nt: TGTGCCAGCAGCGTAGGACGAGGGATTTCACCCCTCCACTTT

j_gene: TRBJ2-7
v_gene: TRBV7-8
d_gene: .
abundance: .
CDR3aa: CASSPSGPSYEQYF
CDR3nt: TGTGCCAGCAGCCCCAGCGGACCCTCCTACGAGCAGTACTTC

j_gene: TRBJ1-2
v_gene: TRBV4-1
d_gene: .
abundance: few
CDR3aa: CASSQMNYGYTF
CDR3nt: TGCGCCAGCAGCCAAATGAACTATGGCTACACCTTC

j_gene: TRBJ1-5
v_gene: TRBV5-1
d_gene: .
abundance: once
CDR3aa: CASSPGQNQPQHF
CDR3nt: TGCGCCAGCAGCCCTGGTCAGAATCAGCCCCAGCATTTT

j_gene: TRBJ2-1
v_gene: TRBV7-8
d_gene: TRBD2
abundance: .
CDR3aa: CASSLNRASGAYNEQFF
CDR3nt: TGTGCCAGCAGCTTGAATCGGGCTAGCGGGGCGTACAATGAGCAGTTCTTC

j_gene: TRBJ1-2
v_gene: TRBV6-6
d_gene: .
abundance: .
CDR3aa: CASTRDDYGYTF
CDR3nt: TGTGCCAGCACTCGAGATGACTATGGCTACACCTTC

j_gene: TRBJ2-1
v_gene: TRBV30
d_gene: TRBD2
abundance: .
CDR3aa: CAWSVPGLAGEEQFF
CDR3nt: TGTGCCTGGAGTGTCCCGGGACTAGCGGGGGAGGAGCAGTTCTTC

j_gene: TRBJ1-2
v_gene: TRBV29-1
d_gene: TRBD1
abundance: few
CDR3aa: CSVPAGQGARGYTF
CDR3nt: TGCAGCGTCCCCGCTGGGCAGGGGGCGCGGGGCTACACCTTC

j_gene: TRBJ1-1
v_gene: TRBV30
d_gene: .
abundance: .
CDR3aa: CAWARGGVGAEAFF
CDR3nt: TGTGCCTGGGCCCGGGGAGGGGTGGGGGCTGAAGCTTTCTTT